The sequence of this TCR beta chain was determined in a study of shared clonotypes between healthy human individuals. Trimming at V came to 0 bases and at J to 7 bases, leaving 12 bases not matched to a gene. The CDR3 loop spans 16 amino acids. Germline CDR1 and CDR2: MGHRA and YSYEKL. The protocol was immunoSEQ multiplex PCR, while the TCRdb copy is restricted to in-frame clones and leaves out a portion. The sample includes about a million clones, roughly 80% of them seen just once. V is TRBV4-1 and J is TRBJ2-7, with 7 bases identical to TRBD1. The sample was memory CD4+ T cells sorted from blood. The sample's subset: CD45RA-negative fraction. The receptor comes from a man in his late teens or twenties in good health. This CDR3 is CASSQDIGRTGSEQYF. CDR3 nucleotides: TGCGCCAGCAGCCAAGATATTGGGCGGACAGGCTCTGAGCAGTACTTC.